Below are 7 T cell receptor beta chains sequenced from a single sample in a study of T cell changes during pregnancy in multiple sclerosis. The method was immunoSEQ multiplex PCR; TCRdb's version includes in-frame clones alone and lacks a portion of them. The repertoire holds some 45,000 clones, with nearly 90% as singletons. The sequences come from CD4+ T cells from peripheral blood mononuclear cells, collected after pregnancy. All receptors come from a female donor with multiple sclerosis, enrolled in a pregnancy study.

This clone came up a few times. This chain joins TRBV7-6 and TRBJ1-4; tentative D call: TRBD1 (5 bases). The CDR3 runs to 15 residues. Germline V gives CDR1 SGHVS, CDR2 FNYEAQ. V was shortened by 2 bases and J by 5 bases, with 12 bases between the two germline ends. Here the CDR3 DNA reads TGTGCCAGCAGCTTAACGGGGGGAGAGAATGAAAAACTGTTTTTT. Translating gives CASSLTGGENEKLFF.

This clone showed up just a few times. The chain carries TRBV2 and TRBJ1-2, with D tentatively TRBD1 (5 bases). The V end was cut by 4 bases, the J end by 8 bases, with 17 bases between. CDR3 length equals 14 residues. Germline assignment: CDR1 SNHLY and CDR2 FYNNEI. Written as DNA, the CDR3 is TGTGCCAGCAGTGTAGAGGGACTGGTGGGAGGCTACACCTTC. Amino acid sequence: CASSVEGLVGGYTF.

The V and J genes are TRBV14 and TRBJ2-5; 10 bases map to TRBD2. CDR3 length: 16 amino acids. Germline V gives CDR1 SGHDN, CDR2 FVKESK. Unmatched junction bases numbered 12, after V lost 4 bases and J lost 7 bases. CDR3: CASSRTPLAGEGTQYF. As DNA, the CDR3 is TGTGCCAGCAGCCGAACCCCTCTAGCGGGGGAGGGGACCCAGTACTTC.

The chain carries TRBV29-1 and TRBJ1-1, with 7 positions matching TRBD1. Germline V gives CDR1 SQVTM, CDR2 ANQGSEA. The CDR3 has 12 residues. CDR3 residues: CSQTGPGTEAFF. In DNA, the CDR3 is TGCAGTCAGACAGGGCCCGGCACTGAAGCTTTCTTT.

The V call is TRBV15, the J call TRBJ2-3; possibly TRBD2 for D (5 bases). The germline CDR1 and CDR2 sequences are LNHNV and YYDKDF (reference sequence). The CDR3 consists of 19 residues. The V end lost 1 base, the J end lost 0 bases, and 20 bases lay between the germline ends. The CDR3 DNA follows: TGTGCCACCAGCAGAGTCCGGGGTTCCCGGGGATTCAGCACAGATACGCAGTATTTT. Translation gives CATSRVRGSRGFSTDTQYF.

V and J are TRBV5-1 and TRBJ2-3; a weak D match, TRBD1 (6 bases). The V gene's germline CDR1 is SGHRS and CDR2 YFSETQ. Trimming pared 6 bases from V and 2 bases from J, leaving 13 bases between. The CDR3 loop spans 14 amino acids. CDR3 coding DNA: TGCGCCAGCACCACTCAGGGGTACACAGATACGCAGTATTTT. This codes for CASTTQGYTDTQYF.

CDR3 amino acids: CASSLRATNEKLFF. The CDR3 DNA reads as TGTGCCAGCTCACTCCGGGCAACTAATGAAAAACTGTTTTTT. This sequence joins TRBV18 and TRBJ1-4; D is uncertain. The V gene lost 4 bases and the J gene lost 0 bases, with 6 bases spanning the gap. Germline CDR1 KGHSH, CDR2 LQKENI. This CDR3 spans 14 amino acids. Variable domain in full (rest from reference TRBV18 and TRBJ1-4): NAGVMQNPRHLVRRRGQEARLRCSPMKGHSHVYWYRQLPEEGLKFMVYLQKENIIDESGMPKERFSAEFPKEGPSILRIQQVVRGDSAAYFCASSLRATNEKLFFGSGTQLSVL.